These 14 T cell receptor beta chains share one sample of origin, sequenced in a study of glioma-infiltrating T cells after dendritic cell vaccination. TCRdb's copy holds only in-frame clones and misses some; the assay was immunoSEQ multiplex PCR. The table records nearly 85,000 clones, 85% to 90% of them present only once. Specimen: blood, collected before dendritic cell vaccination. The source of these receptors is a human donor with glioblastoma.

The rearrangement links TRBV10-2 to TRBJ2-5; D uncertain. With 3 bases removed from V and 9 bases from J, the gap between germline ends came to 8 bases. This CDR3 contains 11 residues. Germline V gene sequence: CDR1 WSHSY, CDR2 SAAADI. This chain's CDR3 is CASSDARAQYF. The CDR3 DNA reads as TGCGCCAGCAGTGACGCCCGGGCCCAGTACTTC.

This chain links TRBV4-1 with TRBJ2-5, with 7 bases matching TRBD2. The CDR3 totals 15 residues. Germline V gene data show CDR1 as MGHRA and CDR2 as YSYEKL. Unmatched junction bases numbered 9, after V lost 4 bases and J lost 4 bases. The CDR3 here is CASSPTSVNGETQYF. The CDR3, as DNA: TGCGCCAGCAGCCCTACTAGCGTTAATGGAGAGACCCAGTACTTC.

A single count supports this clone. V and J are TRBV18 and TRBJ1-6, with 7 bases aligning to TRBD1. Germline V gene lookup returns CDR1 KGHSH and CDR2 LQKENI. This CDR3 has 16 residues. The junction had 10 bases not matched to a gene; V was cut back by 2 bases and J by 9 bases. The CDR3 region has the DNA TGTGCCAGCTCACCATCCCCCGGGACAGATTTTTCACCCCTCCACTTT. Amino acids: CASSPSPGTDFSPLHF.

This clone occurred once. The chain employs TRBV5-1 and TRBJ2-1; TRBD2 matches 7 bases. This CDR3 has 15 residues. Germline CDR1 is SGHRS and CDR2 is YFSETQ. The V gene end was trimmed by 4 bases and the J gene end by 4 bases; junction bases not matched to a gene: 8. CDR3 region: CASSNSGGGYNEQFF. CDR3 nucleotide sequence: TGCGCCAGCAGCAATTCGGGCGGGGGATACAATGAGCAGTTCTTC.

This clone was observed a single time. The chain has TRBV6-6 and TRBJ1-5; TRBD1 aligns across 9 bases. CDR1 is MNHNY, CDR2 SVGAGI, per germline (reference sequence). The CDR3 runs to 14 residues. J lost 7 bases, V lost 6 bases, and 7 bases had no gene match. The CDR3 nucleotides are TGTGCCAGCAGCTCAACAGGGGGCGGGCAGCCCCAGCATTTT. Protein product: CASSSTGGGQPQHF.

The chain couples TRBV9 to TRBJ1-3; D perhaps matches TRBD1 (5 bases). V was pared by 0 bases and J by 3 bases, with 7 bases between. The germline gives CDR1 SGDLS, CDR2 YYNGEE. CDR3 size: 14 residues. In DNA, the CDR3 is TGTGCCAGCAGCGTAGGCAGGGATGGAAACACCATATATTTT. Protein product: CASSVGRDGNTIYF.

J is TRBJ1-2 and V is TRBV21-1; the table gives TRBD1 as D, unverified against the DNA. TRBV21-1 is a listed pseudogene. The CDR3 has 12 residues. CDR3: CASSPRGLGYTF. For the CDR3, the DNA is TGTGCCAGCAGCCCTAGGGGCCTGGGCTACACCTTC.

The chain uses TRBV5-4 and TRBJ2-1, with 7 positions matching TRBD2. Germline CDR1 and CDR2: SGHNT and YYREEE (reference sequence). The CDR3 extends over 14 amino acids. Germline trimming cut 0 bases from V and 9 bases from J; bases unmatched to any gene: 6. This CDR3 reads CASSLGGREGEQFF. The CDR3 DNA is TGTGCCAGCAGCTTGGGGGGGAGGGAAGGTGAGCAGTTCTTC.

This chain joins TRBV7-9 and TRBJ1-2; 7 bases line up with TRBD1. CDR1 is SEHNR and CDR2 is FQNEAQ in the germline V gene (reference sequence). This CDR3 comprises 14 residues. The trim removed 5 bases at V and 3 bases at J, leaving 6 bases unmatched. Here the CDR3 reads CASSDRDRYYGYTF. As DNA, the CDR3 is TGTGCCAGCAGCGATAGGGACAGATACTATGGCTACACCTTC.

The chain joins TRBV4-1 to TRBJ1-1; D is ambiguous. Germline assignment: CDR1 MGHRA and CDR2 YSYEKL. CDR3 size: 18 residues. V dropped 0 bases and J dropped 0 bases, with 17 bases sitting between them. As DNA, the CDR3 is TGCGCCAGCAGCCAAGAACGACCGAGGAGCATAATGAACACTGAAGCTTTCTTT. Encoded protein: CASSQERPRSIMNTEAFF.

The V gene is TRBV18, the J gene TRBJ2-7; the match to TRBD1 covers 10 bases. J was trimmed by 4 bases and V by 5 bases; bases with no gene match: 5. The CDR3 runs 14 residues. The germline gives CDR1 KGHSH, CDR2 LQKENI. CDR3 sequence: CASSSGQGEYEQYF. CDR3 nucleotides: TGTGCCAGCTCATCCGGACAGGGGGAGTACGAGCAGTACTTC. The whole variable domain, remainder taken from reference TRBV18 and TRBJ2-7, is NAGVMQNPRHLVRRRGQEARLRCSPMKGHSHVYWYRQLPEEGLKFMVYLQKENIIDESGMPKERFSAEFPKEGPSILRIQQVVRGDSAAYFCASSSGQGEYEQYFGPGTRLTVT.

This chain uses TRBV11-1 with TRBJ1-1; no clear D. The CDR3 consists of 12 residues. From germline, CDR1 is SGHAT and CDR2 FQDESV (reference sequence). The V and J ends lost 8 bases and 1 base respectively, with 8 bases between them. The CDR3 DNA is TGTGCCAGCGGCAAACAGAACACTGAAGCTTTCTTT. It codes for CASGKQNTEAFF.

This clone occurred a few times. The CDR3 bases are TGTGCCATCAGTGAGTTTCTAGGGGCTGAGCAGTTCTTC. Amino acids: CAISEFLGAEQFF. This chain joins TRBV10-3 and TRBJ2-1, with a tentative D call TRBD1 (5 bases). The CDR3 has 13 amino acids. The germline V and J ends were trimmed by 1 base and 9 bases, with 10 bases remaining between them. The germline V gene has CDR1 ENHRY and CDR2 SYGVKD.

V gene TRBV5-4 combines with J gene TRBJ2-5, with 7 bases lining up with TRBD1. V lost 4 bases to trimming and J lost 4 bases; unmatched junction nucleotides: 10. The CDR3 contains 15 residues. CDR1 and CDR2 (germline): SGHNT, YYREEE (reference sequence). CDR3: CASSPEGGPRETQYF. The CDR3, as DNA: TGTGCCAGCAGCCCGGAAGGGGGCCCACGAGAGACCCAGTACTTC.